This T cell receptor (beta chain) emerged from a study of human T cells and chemical hapten exposure. Study-wide context: Minor volume differences among pooled libraries chiefly drove per-sample TCR yield variation.

This clonotype has at least ten counts. What it binds is unknown. TCRdb passed the RACE reads through MiXCR, listing each CDR3 protein once. The data hold approximately 80,000 distinct CDR3 sequences, with about 7.5% observed a single time. Study results and caveats: Those TCRs sitting above 1 in 1000 frequency stayed the same with DPC sensitization.

Specified time point: patch test 1, 2 weeks after DPC sensitization. Described treatment: therapeutic diphenylcyclopropenone sensitization with weekly scalp DPC. The donor pool consisted of alopecia patients aged 18 to 70 years, considered suitable for DPC. The sequences come from whole blood, collected in connection with sensitization to the hapten diphenylcyclopropenone (DPC). The TCR originated in a woman in her 30s with alopecia areata. Some clones in this sample may be carry-over from other donors' samples.

The CDR3 here is CASSQRNQPQHF. CDR3 nucleotide sequence: TGTGCCAGCAGCCAAAGGAATCAGCCCCAGCATTTT. V gene TRBV3-1 combines with J gene TRBJ1-5, with unresolved D. The germline V gene has CDR1 LGHDT and CDR2 YNNKEL (reference sequence). Trimming took 2 bases from V and 4 from J, leaving 3 bases between them. This CDR3 region has 12 residues.